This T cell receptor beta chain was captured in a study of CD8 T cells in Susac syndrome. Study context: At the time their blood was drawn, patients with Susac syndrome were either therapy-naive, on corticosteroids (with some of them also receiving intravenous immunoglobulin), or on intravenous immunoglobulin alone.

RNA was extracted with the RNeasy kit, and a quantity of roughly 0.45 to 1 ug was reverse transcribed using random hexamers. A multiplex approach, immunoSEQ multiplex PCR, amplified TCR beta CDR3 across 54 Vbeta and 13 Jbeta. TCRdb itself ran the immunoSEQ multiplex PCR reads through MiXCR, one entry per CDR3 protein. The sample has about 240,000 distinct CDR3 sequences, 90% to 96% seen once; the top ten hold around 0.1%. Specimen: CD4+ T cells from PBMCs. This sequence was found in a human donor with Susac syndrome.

CDR3 sequence: CASIMAGRINQPQHF. In DNA, the CDR3 is TGTGCCAGCATCATGGCAGGGAGGATCAATCAGCCCCAGCATTTT. This chain joins TRBV28 and TRBJ1-5; D is possibly TRBD1 (5 bases). With 7 bases removed from V and 3 bases from J, the gap between germline ends came to 16 bases. The germline V gene encodes CDR1 MDHEN and CDR2 SYDVKM. The CDR3 has 15 residues.